The entry below gives a single TCR beta chain sequence along with its context. No antigen is known for it. Germline V gene lookup returns CDR1 SNHLY and CDR2 FYNNEI. The V segment lost 8 bases and the J segment 1 base; nucleotides outside the gene matches: 3. The CDR3 totals 15 residues. The data were produced by immunoSEQ multiplex PCR, yet TCRdb's version contains in-frame clones alone and is incomplete. The table records 90,000 to 150,000 clones, 87% of them present only once. This sample was included in a study of T cell responses to AZD1222 COVID-19 vaccine. Study results and limitations: Spike-specific TCR breadth and depth both grew after two AZD1222 doses.

The chain combines TRBV2 with TRBJ2-2; 11 positions agree with TRBD2. This clonotype originated in an adult who received the AZD1222 COVID-19 vaccine. This specimen consisted of peripheral blood, obtained 28 days after the second AZD1222 dose. The chain's CDR3 is CASGGLAGNTGELFF. The DNA of the CDR3 is TGTGCCAGCGGAGGACTAGCGGGGAACACCGGGGAGCTGTTTTTT.